This TCR beta chain originates from a study of blood T cell repertoires in COVID-19. The protocol was immunoSEQ multiplex PCR, while the TCRdb copy is restricted to in-frame clones and leaves out a portion. Of fewer than 350,000 clones listed, 81% are singletons. The V gene end was trimmed by 6 bases and the J gene end by 7 bases; junction bases not matched to a gene: 6. This CDR3 is 13 amino acids long. Germline values: CDR1 MDHEN, CDR2 SYDVKM. The sample was peripheral blood. The TCR comes from a woman between 55 and 75 years old with active or convalescent COVID-19. J is TRBJ2-7 and V is TRBV28, with 10 bases aligning to TRBD1. The CDR3 is CASRRQGAGEQYF. In DNA, the CDR3 is TGTGCCAGCAGACGACAGGGGGCGGGGGAGCAGTACTTC.